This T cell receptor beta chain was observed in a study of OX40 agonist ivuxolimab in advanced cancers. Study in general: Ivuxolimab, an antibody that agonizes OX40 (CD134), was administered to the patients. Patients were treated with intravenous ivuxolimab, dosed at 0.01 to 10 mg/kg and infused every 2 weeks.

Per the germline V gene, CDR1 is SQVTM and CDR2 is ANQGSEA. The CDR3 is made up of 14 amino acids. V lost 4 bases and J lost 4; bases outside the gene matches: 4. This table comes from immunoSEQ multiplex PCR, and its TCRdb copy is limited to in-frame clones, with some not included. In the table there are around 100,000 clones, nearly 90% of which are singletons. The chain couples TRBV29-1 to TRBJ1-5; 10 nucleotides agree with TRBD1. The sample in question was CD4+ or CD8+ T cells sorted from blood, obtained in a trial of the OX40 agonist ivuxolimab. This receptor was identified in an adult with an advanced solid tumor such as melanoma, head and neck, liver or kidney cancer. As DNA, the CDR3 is TGCAGCGTTGGGTGGACAGGGGGGAATCAGCCCCAGCATTTT. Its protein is CSVGWTGGNQPQHF.